This is a list of T cell receptor beta chains from one sample in a study of blood T cells in healthy people across ages. TCRdb used MiXCR to reprocess the 5' RACE reads, holding one entry per CDR3 protein. The sample contains approximately 1,700,000 distinct CDR3 sequences, 35% to 50% of which appear only once. The sequenced sample was blood. These receptors were obtained from a human donor in good health. The conserved cysteine and the conserved F or W are not part of the CDR3 here. Fields, in order: clone size, CDR3 length, J gene, V gene, CDR3 protein. The size field is filled for only some rows; it gives once, few, many or a size class.

few | 13 | TRBJ1-5 | TRBV15 | ATSRDGDGNQPQH
. | 12 | TRBJ2-7 | TRBV6-2/TRBV6-3 | AGNSDRGIHEQY
. | 13 | TRBJ2-7 | TRBV4-1 | ASSQGVTSGYEQY
many | 16 | TRBJ1-6 | TRBV4-1 | ASSQIQPRQGDNSPLH
. | 11 | TRBJ2-7 | TRBV20-1 | SARPSYGYEQY
. | 15 | TRBJ1-4 | TRBV6-1 | ASSEHGVGVGGEKLF
once | 14 | TRBJ2-3 | TRBV5-5 | ASSLVGASEGDTQY
few | 12 | TRBJ1-1 | TRBV5-1 | ASSLATVNTEAF
. | 16 | TRBJ2-1 | TRBV3-1 | ASSPKFRTGSSYNEQF
few | 11 | TRBJ1-2 | TRBV12-3/TRBV12-4 | ASSFLQGGGYT
few | 13 | TRBJ1-2 | TRBV6-1 | ASSEEEGLGYGYT
. | 14 | TRBJ1-5 | TRBV6-2/TRBV6-3 | ANSLLSGGWNQPQH
few | 10 | TRBJ1-2 | TRBV20-1 | SATRGDYGYT
. | 14 | TRBJ1-6 | TRBV7-8 | ASSLYTGQNNSPLH
. | 11 | TRBJ1-2 | TRBV24-1 | ATSRTGEGGYT
few | 13 | TRBJ2-7 | TRBV9 | ASSVEEGPSYEQY
. | 11 | . | TRBV20-1 | SVRDGPAGTQY
few | 10 | TRBJ1-1 | TRBV28 | ASSLYRGRAF
few | 9 | TRBJ2-1 | TRBV7-9 | AYAEDLVKF
. | 13 | TRBJ2-7 | TRBV7-9 | ASSLSQGAYYEQY
once | 15 | . | TRBV7-2 | ASSSRGGGTPLSEQY
few | 10 | TRBJ2-1 | TRBV24-1 | ATSSDEDEQF
. | 12 | TRBJ1-1 | TRBV5-1 | ASSQTSGDTEAF
few | 13 | TRBJ2-7 | TRBV9 | ASSAGAGVGYEQY
once | 15 | TRBJ2-5 | TRBV2 | ASKGLAGGKGQETQY
. | 16 | TRBJ1-1 | TRBV5-1 | ASSSDRVILLENTEAF
. | 13 | TRBJ2-5 | TRBV12-3/TRBV12-4 | ASSLLTTKAETQY
few | 9 | TRBJ2-1 | TRBV20-1 | SAQRGQEQF
. | 12 | TRBJ2-7 | TRBV7-8 | ASEGQGGIGEQY
. | 12 | TRBJ1-3 | TRBV28 | ASLDVLSGNTIY
few | 15 | TRBJ2-4 | TRBV7-2 | ASSLAVHTGAKNIQY
. | 12 | TRBJ1-2 | TRBV5-1 | ASSLYGAAGGYT
few | 10 | TRBJ1-5 | TRBV29-1 | SGGQFGGPQH
few | 13 | TRBJ2-1 | TRBV12-3/TRBV12-4 | ASSAPGLEINEQF
. | 14 | TRBJ1-5 | TRBV7-9 | ASSLRVGRGEQPQH
. | 10 | TRBJ2-5 | TRBV12-5 | ASASNPSAQY
few | 13 | TRBJ2-3 | TRBV6-5 | ASSYAAGGSVTQY
. | 12 | TRBJ2-5 | TRBV7-2 | ASSWGRIQETQY
few | 12 | . | TRBV29-1 | SAEVGDLSYEQY
. | 12 | TRBJ1-1 | TRBV27 | ASSLSGGARIAF
. | 14 | TRBJ2-1 | TRBV7-3 | ASSLYPSYLYNEQF
few | 13 | TRBJ2-4 | TRBV6-1 | ASREITLAKNIQY
few | 15 | TRBJ2-3 | TRBV12-3/TRBV12-4 | ASSMGLPGANKDTQY
. | 14 | TRBJ2-7 | TRBV7-2 | ASSLDEGEDTYEQY
. | 11 | TRBJ2-5 | TRBV29-1 | SVVLSPRETQY
. | 13 | TRBJ2-1 | TRBV24-1 | AAGVAGGVYNEQF
few | 12 | TRBJ2-5 | TRBV5-1 | ASRQKVGQETQY
. | 16 | TRBJ1-1 | TRBV12-3/TRBV12-4 | ASSLDRQARGLNTEAF
. | 14 | TRBJ2-3 | TRBV7-2 | AGSLGSRDSRDTQY
. | 12 | TRBJ2-3 | TRBV6-2/TRBV6-3 | ASGYLAVTDTQY
few | 13 | TRBJ1-1 | TRBV5-1 | ASSLSIGMNTEAF
. | 13 | TRBJ1-2 | TRBV29-1 | SVARTGQTNYGYT
few | 12 | TRBJ2-3 | TRBV4-1 | ASSHLTETDTQY
. | 12 | TRBJ1-1 | TRBV18 | ASSFNAENTEAF
. | 11 | TRBJ2-2 | TRBV12-3/TRBV12-4 | ASSLTVNGELF